This TCR beta chain was documented in a study of blood T cell repertoires in COVID-19. For the study at large: T cells, B-cell-depleted T cells, or PBMCs provided the cDNA or gDNA that served as material.

The protocol was immunoSEQ multiplex PCR, while the TCRdb copy is restricted to in-frame clones and leaves out a portion. The sample records roughly 120,000 clones, 70% to 80% being singletons. CDR3 length: 14 residues. V gave up 8 bases and J gave up 0 bases, with 14 bases separating them. Germline CDR1 reads KGHSH; CDR2 reads LQKENI. The clonotype originates from a human donor in a cohort sampled during active COVID-19. The chain uses TRBV18 and TRBJ2-7, with D possibly being TRBD2 (6 bases). The sample taken for sequencing was peripheral blood. The CDR3 reads CASTLVGGSYEQYF. CDR3 DNA: TGTGCCAGCACTCTTGTGGGGGGCTCCTACGAGCAGTACTTC.